A single sample is the source of the 8 T cell receptor beta chains below, sequenced in a study of control samples from healthy donors and cancer patients. TCRdb's copy holds only in-frame clones and misses some; the assay was immunoSEQ multiplex PCR. The table has roughly 200,000 clones, 91% seen once. The sample comprised blood. All receptors come from a man in his thirties or forties in good health.

The J gene is TRBJ1-2, the V gene TRBV4-1; D uncertain. Germline V CDR1 and CDR2: MGHRA, YSYEKL. The V and J ends lost 6 bases and 1 base respectively, with 9 bases between them. The CDR3 sequence is 13 residues long. The CDR3 reads CASSTGSNYGYTF. CDR3 sequence (DNA): TGCGCCAGCAGTACCGGGAGTAACTATGGCTACACCTTC.

The chain joins TRBV6-1 to TRBJ1-3; D call uncertain. The CDR3 contains 18 residues. From germline, CDR1 is MNHNS and CDR2 SASEGT. Trimming shortened V by 4 bases and J by 0 bases, and 19 bases separated the two germline ends. CDR3 amino acids: CASSVRSLSGSSGNTIYF. The CDR3 DNA follows: TGTGCCAGCAGTGTAAGGAGCCTTTCTGGGAGCTCTGGAAACACCATATATTTT.

The chain uses TRBV7-9 and TRBJ2-3; tentatively, D is TRBD1 or TRBD2 (5 bases each). The CDR3 runs 17 residues. CDR1 is SEHNR, CDR2 FQNEAQ, per germline (reference sequence). V lost 3 bases to trimming and J lost 3 bases, with 19 bases between them. The CDR3 region has the DNA TGTGCCAGCAGCTTTCAGAGGGGACGAGGTGGAACAGATACGCAGTATTTT. This translates into CASSFQRGRGGTDTQYF.

The CDR3 bases are TGTGCCAGCAGCGATACCGGGACAGGGGCGAAGGAGCAGTACTTC. Translation gives CASSDTGTGAKEQYF. V is TRBV5-6 and J is TRBJ2-7, with 10 positions matching TRBD1. In germline, CDR1 is SGHDT, CDR2 YYEEEE. After removal of 4 bases from V and 7 bases from J, the junction contained 11 bases not matched to a gene. The CDR3 spans 15 residues. The full variable domain, its missing parts supplied by reference TRBV5-6 and TRBJ2-7, is DAGVTQSPTHLIKTRGQQVTLRCSPKSGHDTVSWYQQALGQGPQFIFQYYEEEERQRGNFPDRFSGHQFPNYSSELNVNALLLGDSALYLCASSDTGTGAKEQYFGPGTRLTVT.

This chain's CDR3 is CASSSTGGANYGYTF. The CDR3 bases are TGCGCCAGCAGCTCCACAGGGGGAGCTAACTATGGCTACACCTTC. This chain links TRBV5-1 with TRBJ1-2, with TRBD1 matching over 8 bases. V gave up 3 bases and J gave up 0 bases; unmatched junction bases: 4. Germline V gene lookup returns CDR1 SGHRS and CDR2 YFSETQ. The CDR3 totals 15 residues.

The chain is built from TRBV5-5 and TRBJ2-3; D unclear. Germline values: CDR1 SGHKS, CDR2 YYEKEE (reference sequence). The length of the CDR3 is 13 residues. Trimming stripped 0 bases from V and 3 bases from J, with 5 bases between. The CDR3 sequence: CASSLEGTDTQYF. CDR3 bases: TGTGCCAGCAGCTTGGAAGGGACAGATACGCAGTATTTT.

The table lists this clone with a few counts. This chain connects TRBV7-9 to TRBJ1-3; D may be TRBD1 (5 bases). V was pared by 5 bases and J by 1 base, with 12 bases between. The CDR3 extends over 15 amino acids. Germline V gene sequence: CDR1 SEHNR, CDR2 FQNEAQ (reference sequence). The CDR3 DNA reads as TGTGCCAGCAGCCCCCAGGGAGCGTCTGGAAACACCATATATTTT. Translation: CASSPQGASGNTIYF.

This chain uses TRBV14 with TRBJ1-1; TRBD1 might be the D (6 bases). CDR1 SGHDN and CDR2 FVKESK come from the germline V gene. The CDR3 loop spans 16 amino acids. Trimming pared 2 bases from V and 0 bases from J, leaving 13 bases between. The CDR3 DNA reads as TGTGCCAGCAGCCAACCGGACAGCACAATGAACACTGAAGCTTTCTTT. Its protein product is CASSQPDSTMNTEAFF.